This T cell receptor (beta chain) was sequenced in a study of blood T cell repertoires in COVID-19. For the study at large: T cells, B-cell-depleted T cells, or PBMCs provided the cDNA or gDNA that served as material.

Profiling relied on immunoSEQ multiplex PCR, and the TCRdb table lists in-frame clones only, not all of them. The table shows 300,000 to 450,000 clones, with roughly 86% occurring only once. Per the germline V gene, CDR1 is KGHSH and CDR2 is LQKENI. The junction had 13 bases not matched to a gene; V was cut back by 3 bases and J by 6 bases. The CDR3 covers 17 residues. This receptor was obtained from a woman in her fifties or sixties with COVID-19, enrolled during active disease. The gene calls are TRBV18 and TRBJ2-3, with 9 bases aligning to TRBD2. Sequenced sample: peripheral blood. CDR3 sequence (DNA): TGTGCCAGCTCACCGAGTCCGGCGGGGGGGAGTAGCGATACGCAGTATTTT. It is translated as CASSPSPAGGSSDTQYF.